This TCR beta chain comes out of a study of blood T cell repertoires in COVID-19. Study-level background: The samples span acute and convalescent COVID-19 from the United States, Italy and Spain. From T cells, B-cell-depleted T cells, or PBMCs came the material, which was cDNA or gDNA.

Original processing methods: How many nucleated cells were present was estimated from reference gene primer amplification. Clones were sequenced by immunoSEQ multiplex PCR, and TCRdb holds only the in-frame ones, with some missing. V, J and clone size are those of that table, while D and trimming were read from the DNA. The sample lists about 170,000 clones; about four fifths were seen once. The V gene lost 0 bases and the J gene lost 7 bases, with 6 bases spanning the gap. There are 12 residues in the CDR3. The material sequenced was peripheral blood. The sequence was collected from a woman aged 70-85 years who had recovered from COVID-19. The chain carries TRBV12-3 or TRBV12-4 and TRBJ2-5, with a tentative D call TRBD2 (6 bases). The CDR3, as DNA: TGTGCCAGCAGTTTAGCCGGGGGGACCCAGTACTTC. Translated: CASSLAGGTQYF.